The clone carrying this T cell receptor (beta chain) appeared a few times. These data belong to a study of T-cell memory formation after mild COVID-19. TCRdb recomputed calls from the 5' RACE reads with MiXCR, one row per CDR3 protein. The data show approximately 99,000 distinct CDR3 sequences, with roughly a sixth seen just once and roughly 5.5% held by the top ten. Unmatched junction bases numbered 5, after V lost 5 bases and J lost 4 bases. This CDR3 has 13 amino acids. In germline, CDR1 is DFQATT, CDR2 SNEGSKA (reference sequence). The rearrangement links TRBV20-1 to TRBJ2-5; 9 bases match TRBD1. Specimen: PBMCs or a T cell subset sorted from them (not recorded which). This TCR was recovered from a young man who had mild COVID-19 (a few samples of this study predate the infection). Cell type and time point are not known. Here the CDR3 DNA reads TGCAGTGCTTGGGACAGGGTCCGAGAGACCCAGTACTTC. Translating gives CSAWDRVRETQYF.